The 28 T cell receptor beta chains presented below share a single source sample, sequenced in a study of blood T cell repertoires in COVID-19. Data came from immunoSEQ multiplex PCR; TCRdb stores just in-frame clones and leaves some out. The table records roughly 63,000 clones, around 80% of them present only once. Sequences were obtained from peripheral blood. Receptors were obtained from a human donor in a cohort sampled during active COVID-19.

This chain uses TRBV13 with TRBJ2-5; TRBD1 is a possible D gene (6 bases). The CDR3 runs to 18 residues. The germline V gene has CDR1 PRHDT and CDR2 FYEKMQ (reference sequence). V dropped 4 bases and J dropped 3 bases, with 24 bases sitting between them. The CDR3 bases are TGTGCCAGCAGCTCCCGAAAGGGGAACAGGGCGATCGAAGAGACCCAGTACTTC. It codes for CASSSRKGNRAIEETQYF. Together with reference TRBV13 and TRBJ2-5, the CDR3 gives the full variable domain: AAGVIQSPRHLIKEKRETATLKCYPIPRHDTVYWYQQGPGQDPQFLISFYEKMQSDKGSIPDRFSAQQFSDYHSELNMSSLELGDSALYFCASSSRKGNRAIEETQYFGPGTRLLVL.

Points on this clone: An end of the junction does not agree with germline; a read error may underlie this. V gene TRBV7-7 combines with J gene TRBJ2-5, with 12 bases aligning to TRBD2. Per germline, CDR1 SSHAT and CDR2 FNYEAQ (reference sequence). The CDR3 runs 16 residues. CDR3 region: CASSLGLAGSKETQYF. CDR3 DNA sequence: TGTGCTAGCAGCCTTGGACTAGCGGGATCCAAAGAGACCCAGTACTTC.

The CDR3 spells CAAQRGGGGDETQYF. Written as DNA, the CDR3 is TGTGCCGCCCAAAGGGGCGGGGGAGGGGACGAGACCCAGTACTTC. The rearrangement uses TRBV10-3 and TRBJ2-5; TRBD2 agrees at 7 bases. Germline values: CDR1 ENHRY, CDR2 SYGVKD. The ends lost 11 bases at V and 5 bases at J; junction bases unmatched: 17. This CDR3 spans 15 amino acids.

The rearrangement links TRBV15 to TRBJ1-5; the match to TRBD1 covers 7 bases. CDR3 length: 16 residues. The germline CDR1 and CDR2 sequences are LNHNV and YYDKDF (reference sequence). Germline trimming cut 0 bases from V and 2 bases from J; bases unmatched to any gene: 4. This chain's CDR3 is CATSREGRGGNQPQHF. CDR3 nucleotides: TGTGCCACCAGCAGAGAAGGCAGGGGGGGCAATCAGCCCCAGCATTTT.

The CDR3 DNA reads TGTGCCAGCAGCCAAGGACAACGTTTGGGAGGCGGCTACACCTTC. Residues: CASSQGQRLGGGYTF. The V gene is TRBV4-2, the J gene TRBJ1-2, with D unclear. Germline V gene sequence: CDR1 LGHNA, CDR2 YNFKEQ. The CDR3 is made up of 15 amino acids. V was clipped by 1 base and J by 8 bases, with 17 bases between them.

The V call is TRBV5-1, the J call TRBJ2-1; 11 bases map to TRBD2. This CDR3 spans 16 amino acids. V lost 5 bases and J lost 4; bases outside the gene matches: 8. Germline V lookup: CDR1 SGHRS, CDR2 YFSETQ. The CDR3 DNA reads TGCGCCAGCAGGATGACTAGCGGGAACTTATACAATGAGCAGTTCTTC. This encodes CASRMTSGNLYNEQFF.

The chain couples TRBV2 to TRBJ1-2, with 8 nucleotides matching TRBD1. The germline gives CDR1 SNHLY, CDR2 FYNNEI. The CDR3 is made up of 15 amino acids. Trimming cost V 6 bases and J 4 bases; bases outside gene matches: 10. The CDR3, as DNA: TGTGCCAGCAGGGAGGACAGGGATGCGACCTATGGCTACACCTTC. As protein: CASREDRDATYGYTF.

This clone was seen more than once but under ten times. The rearrangement uses TRBV25-1 and TRBJ1-6, with 8 bases aligning to TRBD1. Germline values: CDR1 MGHDK, CDR2 SYGVNS. This CDR3 spans 13 amino acids. V trimming: 8 bases; J trimming: 8 bases; junction bases outside the gene matches: 5. CDR3 DNA sequence: TGTGCCAGCCGACAGGGGAGCGATTCACCCCTCCACTTT. It specifies CASRQGSDSPLHF.

The V and J genes are TRBV4-1 and TRBJ1-5, with a weak D call TRBD1 (6 bases). The V gene's germline CDR1 is MGHRA and CDR2 YSYEKL. This CDR3 spans 15 amino acids. The V end lost 3 bases, the J end lost 5 bases, and 14 bases lay between the germline ends. The CDR3 here is CASSQWGGADQPQHF. Here the CDR3 DNA reads TGCGCCAGCAGCCAGTGGGGGGGGGCCGATCAGCCCCAGCATTTT.

The chain joins TRBV5-1 to TRBJ1-1, with D maybe TRBD1 (6 bases). This CDR3 comprises 16 residues. The V and J ends lost 1 base and 7 bases respectively, with 20 bases between them. CDR1 SGHRS and CDR2 YFSETQ come from the germline V gene. CDR3 coding DNA: TGCGCCAGCAGCTTGAAATACACAGGACAGATAAATGAAGCTTTCTTT. Amino acid sequence: CASSLKYTGQINEAFF.

Written as DNA, the CDR3 is TGTGCCAGCAGCTACAGGGTGGAATACGAGCAGTACTTC. This sequence encodes CASSYRVEYEQYF. The rearrangement uses TRBV11-3 and TRBJ2-7; TRBD1 is a possible D gene (6 bases). V dropped 4 bases and J dropped 4 bases, with 11 bases sitting between them. CDR1 and CDR2 from the germline V gene are SGHNT and YENEEA. This CDR3 region has 13 residues. Complete variable domain (other parts from reference TRBV11-3 and TRBJ2-7): EAGVVQSPRYKIIEKKQPVAFWCNPISGHNTLYWYLQNLGQGPELLIRYENEEAVDDSQLPKDRFSAERLKGVDSTLKIQPAELGDSAVYLCASSYRVEYEQYFGPGTRLTVT.

This clone was observed many times. This chain connects TRBV7-9 to TRBJ2-2, with 9 nucleotides matching TRBD2. Unmatched junction bases numbered 13, after V lost 2 bases and J lost 9 bases. CDR1 SEHNR and CDR2 FQNEAQ come from the germline V gene (reference sequence). There are 17 residues in the CDR3. Here the CDR3 DNA reads TGTGCCAGCAGCTTAACTACAAGGGGTAGCGGGAGCCGGGAGCTGTTTTTT. Amino acids: CASSLTTRGSGSRELFF.

The rearrangement joins TRBV19 to TRBJ1-2; no clear D gene. The germline V and J ends were trimmed by 7 bases and 4 bases, with 16 bases remaining between them. CDR1 and CDR2 from the germline V gene are LNHDA and SQIVND (reference sequence). The CDR3 totals 14 residues. The CDR3 sequence: CASTPGDYFYGYTF. CDR3 DNA sequence: TGTGCCAGTACCCCCGGAGATTACTTCTATGGCTACACCTTC.

V usage is TRBV2 and J usage is TRBJ1-4; maybe TRBD1 (5 bases). CDR3 length: 15 amino acids. The ends were cut back, 4 bases at V and 0 bases at J, with 9 bases in the middle. In germline, CDR1 is SNHLY, CDR2 FYNNEI. The DNA of the CDR3 is TGTGCCAGCAGTGGGACACGTTCAACTAATGAAAAACTGTTTTTT. Translated, it gives CASSGTRSTNEKLFF.

The chain has TRBV13 and TRBJ2-7, with a tentative D call TRBD1 (6 bases). The CDR3 sequence is 13 residues long. Trimming shortened V by 1 base and J by 10 bases, and 14 bases separated the two germline ends. The V gene's germline CDR1 is PRHDT and CDR2 FYEKMQ (reference sequence). CDR3 loop: CASSLDRAERQYF. CDR3 bases: TGTGCCAGCAGCTTAGACAGGGCTGAGCGTCAGTACTTC.

The chain has TRBV6-6 and TRBJ2-7; 7 bases are shared with TRBD1. This CDR3 contains 14 residues. Trimming at V came to 6 bases and at J to 9 bases, leaving 14 bases not matched to a gene. Germline V gene lookup returns CDR1 MNHNY and CDR2 SVGAGI (reference sequence). CDR3 loop: CASSWDSSDTGQYF. CDR3 in DNA: TGTGCCAGCAGCTGGGACAGTAGTGATACGGGGCAGTACTTC.

The rearrangement joins TRBV4-3 to TRBJ1-2; 7 nucleotides align to TRBD1. Trimming at V came to 2 bases and at J to 4 bases, leaving 7 bases not matched to a gene. From germline, CDR1 is LGHNA and CDR2 YSLEER. The length of the CDR3 is 15 residues. The DNA of the CDR3 is TGCGCCAGCAGCCAAACCGGGTGGGACAGCTATGGCTACACCTTC. Protein sequence: CASSQTGWDSYGYTF.

V gene TRBV9 combines with J gene TRBJ2-5, with 11 bases that match TRBD2. The V segment lost 2 bases and the J segment 4 bases; nucleotides outside the gene matches: 4. The CDR3 loop spans 15 amino acids. Germline values: CDR1 SGDLS, CDR2 YYNGEE. The CDR3 DNA reads TGTGCCAGCAGCGTCGCTAGCGGGAGGAGAGAGACCCAGTACTTC. This gives the protein CASSVASGRRETQYF.

The V and J genes are TRBV19 and TRBJ2-1; the D gene is possibly TRBD2 (5 bases). This CDR3 has 13 amino acids. Trimming stripped 8 bases from V and 7 bases from J, with 15 bases between. Germline CDR1 LNHDA, CDR2 SQIVND (reference sequence). In nucleotides, the CDR3 is TGTGCCAGTGGAGGTGGGCGTAGGAATGAGCAGTTCTTC. This sequence encodes CASGGGRRNEQFF.

This clone appeared a single time. V is TRBV7-3 and J is TRBJ2-1, with 9 positions matching TRBD1. Germline V CDR1 and CDR2: SGHTA, FQGTGA. This CDR3 has 15 amino acids. The ends lost 2 bases at V and 5 bases at J; junction bases unmatched: 4. CDR3 coding DNA: TGTGCCAGCAGCTTACCTGGACAGGGGAACAATGAGCAGTTCTTC. This codes for CASSLPGQGNNEQFF.

This clone was seen more than once but under ten times. V is TRBV9 and J is TRBJ2-3, with unresolved D. With 4 bases removed from V and 0 bases from J, the gap between germline ends came to 15 bases. The CDR3 contains 16 residues. Germline values: CDR1 SGDLS, CDR2 YYNGEE. This chain's CDR3 is CASSRGAVSSTDTQYF. The CDR3 DNA sequence: TGTGCCAGCAGCCGAGGTGCGGTTTCTAGCACAGATACGCAGTATTTT.

The chain recombines TRBV5-1 with TRBJ2-5; TRBD1 agrees at 9 bases. J gave up 1 base and V 4 bases, and 11 bases lay outside the gene matches. The CDR3 runs 17 residues. Germline V gives CDR1 SGHRS, CDR2 YFSETQ. For the CDR3, the DNA is TGCGCCAGCAGCCTGGGAGTTACAGGGGGCCTCCAAGAGACCCAGTACTTC. Translating it yields CASSLGVTGGLQETQYF.

The chain couples TRBV19 to TRBJ1-1; D call uncertain. The CDR3 has 14 residues. Germline CDR1 is LNHDA and CDR2 is SQIVND (reference sequence). Trimming pared 2 bases from V and 0 bases from J, leaving 7 bases between. The CDR3 bases are TGTGCCAGTAGTATAAGTCTAATGAACACTGAAGCTTTCTTT. Its protein is CASSISLMNTEAFF. Filled out from reference TRBV19 and TRBJ1-1, the complete variable domain reads DGGITQSPKYLFRKEGQNVTLSCEQNLNHDAMYWYRQDPGQGLRLIYYSQIVNDFQKGDIAEGYSVSREKKESFPLTVTSAQKNPTAFYLCASSISLMNTEAFFGQGTRLTVV.

This clone was seen more than once but under ten times. V gene TRBV30 combines with J gene TRBJ2-2, with D unclear. CDR1 GTSNPN and CDR2 SVGIG come from the germline V gene (reference sequence). This CDR3 is 12 amino acids long. Trimming took 1 base from V and 6 from J, leaving 6 bases between them. The CDR3 loop is CAWSGLPGELFF. CDR3 DNA: TGTGCCTGGAGTGGCCTACCCGGGGAGCTGTTTTTT.

The rearrangement joins TRBV5-8 to TRBJ2-6; D unclear. Germline V lookup: CDR1 SGHTS, CDR2 YDEGEE. The V and J ends lost 5 bases and 2 bases respectively, with 8 bases between them. This CDR3 spans 14 amino acids. The CDR3 sequence: CASRVGPGANVLTF. The CDR3, as DNA: TGTGCCAGCAGAGTTGGCCCTGGGGCCAACGTCCTGACTTTC.

The chain uses TRBV7-2 and TRBJ1-5; 9 positions agree with TRBD1. The CDR3 has 16 residues. In germline, CDR1 is SGHTA, CDR2 FQGNSA. Trimming cost V 1 base and J 1 base; bases outside gene matches: 2. The CDR3 here is CASSLGGTGSNQPQHF. The CDR3 DNA reads TGTGCCAGCAGCTTAGGAGGGACAGGGAGCAATCAGCCCCAGCATTTT.

The chain couples TRBV2 to TRBJ2-5, with a possible D match to TRBD2 (6 bases). Per the germline V gene, CDR1 is SNHLY and CDR2 is FYNNEI. The CDR3 has 16 residues. The ends were cut back, 1 base at V and 5 bases at J, with 17 bases in the middle. The CDR3 bases are TGTGCCAGCAGTGAAGGCCGGCCGACGGAGGGGGAGACCCAGTACTTC. Encoded protein: CASSEGRPTEGETQYF. Complete variable domain (other parts from reference TRBV2 and TRBJ2-5): EPEVTQTPSHQVTQMGQEVILRCVPISNHLYFYWYRQILGQKVEFLVSFYNNEISEKSEIFDDQFSVERPDGSNFTLKIRSTKLEDSAMYFCASSEGRPTEGETQYFGPGTRLLVL.

The V and J genes are TRBV3-1 (or the pseudogene TRBV3-2) and TRBJ1-4, with a tentative D call TRBD1 (6 bases). This CDR3 is 15 amino acids long. Looked up from germline, CDR1 is LGHDT and CDR2 is YNNKEL (reference sequence). V lost 2 bases to trimming and J lost 5 bases, with 12 bases between them. The CDR3 nucleotides are TGTGCCAGCAGCCAAACTGACAGGCACAATGAAAAACTGTTTTTT. Its translation is CASSQTDRHNEKLFF.